This T cell receptor beta chain was retrieved from a study of cytomegalovirus exposure and HLA in healthy donors (dated by TCRdb to 2015 to 2018). Background for the entire study: According to an earlier analysis of a few hundred of the donors, about 180 million T cells yielded roughly 100 million unique TCR beta sequences and around 300 Gb of sequence data. Genome-wide SNP genotypes for about 60% of the 666 donors were used in a later genetic analysis, which treated that subset as a discovery cohort. In addition to the first cohort of 666 subjects, a separate validation cohort of some 120 different subjects was used. Every repertoire in the discovery cohort had been generated on one and the same sequencing platform. The T cell repertoires of 666 subjects were profiled by immunosequencing and related to cytomegalovirus serostatus. On average, around 240,000 unique TCR beta nucleotide sequences were sequenced per donor among a few hundred genotyped donors of the cohort, with approximately 18% of those sequences being non-productive. To predict cytomegalovirus infection status, the study combined high-throughput TCR immunosequencing, statistical association of individual TCRs with disease status, and machine learning. The number of typed donors differed by locus: about 620-640 for A, B, C, DRB1 and DQB1; 500 to 550 for DQA1; 606 for DPA1; and roughly 490 for DPB1. HLA typing covered class I and class II loci at four-digit resolution. An earlier analysis of around 580 of the donors used high-throughput TCR beta sequencing to judge whether each TCR beta V gene segment behaved as functional or pseudogenic. Rather than using new phenotypic data, the later analysis identified candidate immune exposures from TCR beta sequences and from how often those sequences occurred across donors. The study was designed to test whether signatures of past pathogen exposure could be identified by cataloging public T cell receptors. An early release that covered 640 HLA-typed donors contained approximately 300 gigabases of sequencing data and tens of millions of unique TCR sequences. A later analysis re-examined previously published TCR beta repertoires from about 700 donors and added high-resolution HLA genotyping to investigate patterns of TCR occurrence. Donor age, sex, ethnicity and CMV serostatus were collected together with the repertoire data. Of the 398 genotyped donors, roughly 85% fell in the genetic ancestry cluster associated with self-reported Caucasian donors. Several DR-DQ haplotypes were handled as single units for association and clustering, since linkage in the cohort was strong. Study-wide conclusions, independent of this receptor: According to the authors, the approach could potentially be generalized to other disease states and immunological phenotypes. Because HLA typing was missing for some donors at each locus, association tests included only the typed subset. In vitro tests confirmed that a few of the cytomegalovirus-associated TCR beta chains recognize cytomegalovirus antigens. The 87-base-pair reads could not distinguish some IMGT-functional V segments, including TRBV6-2 and TRBV6-3, so those segments were excluded. The only immune exposure information available for the cohort was CMV serostatus. A cluster of highly shared sequence variants was judged likely to be a technical artifact of the sequencing pipeline. An association between a missense DCLRE1C variant and V-gene and J-gene trimming of TCR beta chains was found in a later genetic analysis and replicated in an independent cohort. A later analysis found that TCR association rates varied across HLA loci, with DRB1 alleles showing the most associated TCRs and HLA-C alleles the fewest. In an earlier analysis of under 600 of the donors, most TCR beta V segments were observed in productive rearrangements about 90% or about 30% of the time, broadly matching IMGT annotations. A further reported finding was that TCR beta sequences accurately predicted the HLA-A and HLA-B alleles for most subjects in the first cohort. The classifier was reported to diagnose cytomegalovirus status with high specificity and sensitivity in both the original and validation cohorts. In a later genetic analysis, fewer N-insertions in productive TCRs were reported among donors in an Asian-associated ancestry cluster than the roughly 640-donor mean. A total of 150 or so TCR beta chains were listed by the study as associated with cytomegalovirus. Linkage disequilibrium might explain the correlated functional status among segregating V segments, but an unknown experimental factor could not be ruled out. Across donors, most TCR sequences were observed very rarely, whereas some public TCRs were present in many individuals. Because counts were too low, about 18 rarely observed V segments, including chromosome 9 orphons, were excluded from the earlier analysis of 587 of the donors. The cohort was sequenced for TCR beta chains only, and without alpha or paired-chain data the features that could be detected were limited. Specific HLA alleles were associated with some 15,000 TCR beta sequences at a false discovery rate of 0.05 in a later analysis. Presence/absence analyses assumed roughly uniform sequencing depth across donors, an assumption that may not hold. In a later analysis, several top co-occurrence clusters were reported to appear linked to parvovirus B19, influenza, CMV and Epstein-Barr virus. When HLA alleles, especially DR and DQ, strongly co-occurred, TCR associations were difficult to assign to individual alleles. According to a later analysis, most CMV-associated TCR beta chains appeared to be HLA-restricted, and the HLA associations seemed to be driven largely by CMV exposure. Compared with equally common non-associated chains, HLA-associated TCR beta chains in a later analysis were more clonally expanded and had lower generation probabilities.

Trimming removed 0 bases from V and 10 bases from J, leaving 25 bases between the germline ends. The CDR3 runs 19 residues from the cysteine to the phenylalanine. Just the 57-base CDR3 DNA is kept, in frame starting at base 1. The germline V gene (reference sequence) supplies CDR1 LNHNV and CDR2 YYDKDF. The library was made by the immunoSEQ multiplex PCR assay. A mixture of 60 forward primers for TCR Vbeta segments and 13 reverse primers for TCR Jbeta segments was used in the multiplex PCR. Amplification of the CDR3 region of rearranged TCR beta genes was performed with a multiplex PCR assay on genomic DNA. On the Illumina HiSeq System, the amplified TCR beta libraries were sequenced as 87-base-pair reads. Turning to the authors' computational methods: A later analysis counted about 80 million unique TCR beta chains across the 666 repertoires, and roughly 11 million of these chains were shared by at least two donors. To remove PCR and sequencing errors, raw reads were error-corrected and collapsed into unique sequences using a nearest-neighbor algorithm that merged closely related sequences. Alignment of CDR3 sequences to IMGT reference sequences was used to assign V, D and J gene segments. For a sequence to be retained, a match of at least six nucleotides was required to both a V gene segment and a J gene segment. A rearrangement was called productive if the CDR3 had no stop codons and remained in frame with V and J, and every other rearrangement was called non-productive. CDR3 was defined according to IMGT convention as the region running from the second conserved V-encoded cysteine to the conserved J-encoded phenylalanine. The earlier analysis of roughly 590 of the donors excluded sequences that lacked an unambiguous match to a single V gene segment. In an earlier analysis of some 590 of the donors, V segments were called functional above 56.7% productive rearrangements and were called segregating when the between-donor standard deviation exceeded 5%. A statistical classification framework was built for diagnosing cytomegalovirus status from the catalog of TCR beta chain sequences. V and J gene assignment, in a later analysis, came from comparing TCR nucleotide sequences with IMGT/GENE-DB human TR gene sequences. The TCRdist pipeline was used in a later analysis to assign CDR3 sequences and most-parsimonious VDJ recombination scenarios. A later analysis defined each TCR beta chain by its CDR3 amino acid sequence plus V-gene family, and excluded reads lacking a unique V-gene family. To address suspected cross-contamination and a sequencing artifact, a later analysis removed 592 highly shared, low-generation-probability nucleotide sequences. For each public chain, a later analysis derived a clonal expansion index from normalized ranks of inferred template counts within each repertoire. Generation probabilities in a later analysis came from a VDJ recombination model fitted to out-of-frame rearrangements, and those results were checked against IGoR. In a later analysis, hypergeometric tests were used to score TCR-TCR, TCR-HLA and TCR-CMV co-occurrence, with a repertoire-size bias correction applied to TCR pairs. To estimate false discovery rates, a later analysis permuted the HLA or CMV assignments 20 times. A later analysis grouped co-occurring TCRs with DBSCAN, adding TCRdist sequence similarity when clustering within HLA-allele-positive subsets. Repertoires with fewer than 30,000 or more than 120,000 public chains were left out of co-occurrence clustering, as were roughly five repertoires with anomalous nucleotide sharing. TCRdb took this table from immuneACCESS and kept in-frame rearrangements with V and J called. Such tables lack part of the clones; where checked against another copy, unresolved V genes explain under half of the gap, and the rest is unexplained. V and J calls and clone size follow that table, whereas D and trimming were derived from the DNA. Recorded for this sample are some 190,000 clones; over 65% of them occurred a single time. Of the sample, roughly 1.5% is held by the ten largest clones.

In total, roughly 670 healthy bone marrow donors made up the cohort. At the time of sampling, every cohort member was nominally healthy, though immune exposures that went unrecorded were likely present. The donor was CMV seronegative and was included in the group of several hundred seronegative cohort members. Each donor provided a peripheral blood sample, and peripheral blood mononuclear cells were used for TCR beta sequencing. The Qiagen DNeasy Blood Extraction Kit was used to extract genomic DNA from the blood cell samples. This clone was seen just once. What antigen it recognizes has not been identified. No base qualities exist here, and no much larger clone lies one base off it.

This sequence was found in a man between 18 and 29 years old in good health and CMV-seronegative. Sequenced material: PBMCs. The rearranged segments are TRBV15 and TRBJ1-6; the D gene is perhaps TRBD1, on 5 matching bases. The CDR3 loop reads CATSRDFVTDTFGGSPLHF. The DNA sequence is given as TGTGCCACCAGCAGAGATTTTGTCACGGACACCTTCGGGGGATCACCCCTCCACTTT.